One sample yielded the 17 T cell receptor beta chains listed below, sequenced in a study of cytomegalovirus exposure and HLA in healthy donors. The primer mix had 60 Vbeta and 13 Jbeta primers. TCRdb keeps only in-frame clones here, not all; method: immunoSEQ multiplex PCR. There are tens of thousands of clones in the sample; around three quarters occur only once, and 6.5% to 8.5% lies in the top ten. Source material: PBMCs. Source of these receptors: a man aged 18-30 years in good health and CMV-seropositive.

The DNA for the CDR3 is TGCAGTGCTAGCCCCTCTCAGCCCCAGCATTTT. Translation: CSASPSQPQHF. This chain connects TRBV20-1 to TRBJ1-5; no clear D. This CDR3 comprises 11 residues. V lost 3 bases to trimming and J lost 6 bases, with 6 bases between them. Germline V gene sequence: CDR1 DFQATT, CDR2 SNEGSKA (reference sequence).

The chain recombines TRBV28 with TRBJ2-2; 11 nucleotides align to TRBD1. V trimming: 5 bases; J trimming: 4 bases; junction bases outside the gene matches: 0. The CDR3 totals 14 residues. Germline V CDR1 and CDR2: MDHEN, SYDVKM. Here the CDR3 DNA reads TGTGCCAGCAGTGGGACAGGGGGCACCGGGGAGCTGTTTTTT. Its translation: CASSGTGGTGELFF.

The sample holds one count of this clone. This rearrangement joins TRBV7-9 to TRBJ2-1, with D perhaps TRBD1 (5 bases). Trimming took 5 bases from V and 5 from J, leaving 13 bases between them. CDR1 and CDR2 from the germline V gene are SEHNR and FQNEAQ (reference sequence). The CDR3 runs 14 residues. CDR3 amino acids: CASSPTSTDNEQFF. CDR3 coding DNA: TGTGCCAGCAGCCCCACTTCGACAGACAATGAGCAGTTCTTC. Supplemented by reference TRBV7-9 and TRBJ2-1, the full variable domain reads DTGVSQNPRHKITKRGQNVTFRCDPISEHNRLYWYRQTLGQGPEFLTYFQNEAQLEKSRLLSDRFSAERPKGSFSTLEIQRTEQGDSAMYLCASSPTSTDNEQFFGPGTRLTVL.

This sequence joins TRBV6-5 and TRBJ1-1; 11 bases line up with TRBD1. Germline lookup yields CDR1 MNHEY and CDR2 SVGAGI. V shed 2 bases, J shed 1 base, and the junction held 3 bases outside the gene matches. CDR3 length: 16 amino acids. Here the CDR3 reads CASSYGTGGANTEAFF. The CDR3 DNA is TGTGCCAGCAGTTACGGGACAGGGGGAGCGAACACTGAAGCTTTCTTT.

The rearrangement joins TRBV19 to TRBJ1-1; no definite D call. Germline V lookup: CDR1 LNHDA, CDR2 SQIVND (reference sequence). V gave up 5 bases and J gave up 6 bases, with 13 bases separating them. This CDR3 comprises 13 residues. The CDR3 nucleotides read TGTGCCAGTAGTGACGCGGGGTCCCCTGAAGCTTTCTTT. This sequence encodes CASSDAGSPEAFF. Full variable domain (outside the CDR3, taken from reference TRBV19 and TRBJ1-1): DGGITQSPKYLFRKEGQNVTLSCEQNLNHDAMYWYRQDPGQGLRLIYYSQIVNDFQKGDIAEGYSVSREKKESFPLTVTSAQKNPTAFYLCASSDAGSPEAFFGQGTRLTVV.

The rearrangement joins TRBV7-9 to TRBJ1-1, with D possibly TRBD1 on 6 matching bases. From germline, CDR1 is SEHNR and CDR2 FQNEAQ (reference sequence). V lost 10 bases and J 0 bases, leaving 15 bases between the germline ends. The CDR3 extends over 14 amino acids. Here the CDR3 reads CATGQTIMNTEAFF. CDR3 DNA: TGTGCCACCGGACAGACCATTATGAACACTGAAGCTTTCTTT. The full variable domain, its missing parts supplied by reference TRBV7-9 and TRBJ1-1, is DTGVSQNPRHKITKRGQNVTFRCDPISEHNRLYWYRQTLGQGPEFLTYFQNEAQLEKSRLLSDRFSAERPKGSFSTLEIQRTEQGDSAMYLCATGQTIMNTEAFFGQGTRLTVV.

This clone was seen a few times. V is TRBV30 and J is TRBJ2-5; possibly TRBD2 for D (5 bases). The V gene lost 0 bases and the J gene lost 9 bases, with 14 bases spanning the gap. The CDR3 spans 13 residues. Germline CDR1 GTSNPN, CDR2 SVGIG (reference sequence). CDR3 region: CAWSVRDFGAQYF. CDR3 DNA: TGTGCCTGGAGTGTACGGGATTTTGGGGCCCAGTACTTC. Filled out from reference TRBV30 and TRBJ2-5, the complete variable domain reads SQTIHQWPATLVQPVGSPLSLECTVEGTSNPNLYWYRQAAGRGLQLLFYSVGIGQISSEVPQNLSASRPQDRQFILSSKKLLLSDSGFYLCAWSVRDFGAQYFGPGTRLLVL.

The chain combines TRBV12-5 with TRBJ2-7; TRBD2 matches at 11 bases. This CDR3 has 15 amino acids. Trimming took 6 bases from V and 3 from J; bases not matched to a gene: 7. Per germline, CDR1 LGHNT and CDR2 FRNRAP. The CDR3 region is CASGQSGTSGYEQYF. As DNA, the CDR3 is TGTGCTAGTGGCCAATCCGGGACTAGCGGCTACGAGCAGTACTTC.

A few counts support this clone. The chain combines TRBV28 with TRBJ1-5; TRBD1 aligns across 9 bases. Germline trimming cut 2 bases from V and 7 bases from J; bases unmatched to any gene: 9. CDR3 length: 16 residues. The germline gives CDR1 MDHEN, CDR2 SYDVKM. CDR3 sequence reads: CASSLPPGQGYQPQHF. DNA for the CDR3: TGTGCCAGCAGTTTACCCCCGGGACAGGGATACCAGCCCCAGCATTTT.

The chain recombines TRBV7-9 with TRBJ1-2, with 11 bases identical to TRBD1. Germline CDR1 and CDR2: SEHNR and FQNEAQ (reference sequence). This CDR3 region has 15 residues. V was pared by 2 bases and J by 8 bases, with 7 bases of the junction left unmatched. The chain's CDR3 is CASSLIGQGARGYTF. CDR3 nucleotides: TGTGCCAGCAGCTTAATCGGACAGGGGGCAAGGGGCTACACCTTC.

This clone has a single count. This chain joins TRBV5-4 and TRBJ2-5; perhaps TRBD2 as D (6 bases). CDR1 SGHNT and CDR2 YYREEE come from the germline V gene (reference sequence). Trimming pared 0 bases from V and 4 bases from J, leaving 19 bases between. This CDR3 contains 17 residues. The CDR3 DNA sequence: TGTGCCAGCAGCTTGGCCTATTCCGGGACTTCTATAGAGACCCAGTACTTC. Protein product: CASSLAYSGTSIETQYF.

The chain combines TRBV10-3 with TRBJ1-3, with 8 nucleotides matching TRBD1. The CDR3 has 16 amino acids. From germline, CDR1 is ENHRY and CDR2 SYGVKD. V lost 2 bases to trimming and J lost 4 bases; unmatched junction nucleotides: 7. CDR3 DNA: TGTGCCATCAGTGAGCAGGACAGGGTAGAAGGAAACACCATATATTTT. Translation gives CAISEQDRVEGNTIYF.

V usage is TRBV11-2 and J usage is TRBJ1-4; D gene ambiguous. CDR1 is SGHAT, CDR2 FQNNGV, per germline. The CDR3 consists of 16 residues. Trimming left V 4 bases short and J 0 bases short, with 12 bases between. The CDR3 region has the DNA TGTGCCAGCAGCTCACTATACACCGCAACTAATGAAAAACTGTTTTTT. Amino acids: CASSSLYTATNEKLFF.

The chain is built from TRBV2 and TRBJ1-1; TRBD1 might be the D (5 bases). From germline, CDR1 is SNHLY and CDR2 FYNNEI. Trimming took 2 bases from V and 4 from J, leaving 11 bases between them. The length of the CDR3 is 14 residues. CDR3 in DNA: TGTGCCAGCAGTGAACAGGGATGGGGCACTGAAGCTTTCTTT. This gives the protein CASSEQGWGTEAFF. The full variable domain, in which reference TRBV2 and TRBJ1-1 provide the parts outside the CDR3, is EPEVTQTPSHQVTQMGQEVILRCVPISNHLYFYWYRQILGQKVEFLVSFYNNEISEKSEIFDDQFSVERPDGSNFTLKIRSTKLEDSAMYFCASSEQGWGTEAFFGQGTRLTVV.

The V gene is TRBV9, the J gene TRBJ1-1; D might be TRBD1 (6 bases). CDR1 SGDLS and CDR2 YYNGEE come from the germline V gene. CDR3 length: 14 residues. V dropped 4 bases and J dropped 4 bases, with 14 bases sitting between them. The CDR3 DNA follows: TGTGCCAGCAGCATACAGGGTGGCGGCACTGAAGCTTTCTTT. Protein product: CASSIQGGGTEAFF.

This clone was counted once. The chain couples TRBV7-8 to TRBJ2-7; TRBD2 agrees at 7 bases. Looked up from germline, CDR1 is SGHVS and CDR2 is FQNEAQ. V lost 5 bases, J lost 7 bases, and 14 bases stayed unmatched. The CDR3 contains 15 residues. CDR3 loop: CASSNRDYPEGEQYF. The CDR3 nucleotides read TGTGCCAGCAGCAACCGGGACTACCCGGAGGGAGAGCAGTACTTC.

Only one count was recorded for this clone. This chain links TRBV7-3 with TRBJ2-1; D is possibly TRBD1 (6 bases). V was cut by 4 bases and J by 9 bases, with 13 bases left in between. Per the germline V gene, CDR1 is SGHTA and CDR2 is FQGTGA. The CDR3 is 13 amino acids. The DNA for the CDR3 is TGTGCCAGCAGCTACCTTCAGGGGAGTGAGCAGTTCTTC. Protein sequence: CASSYLQGSEQFF.